In this sample, the clone carrying this T cell receptor beta chain turned up many times. Its antigen is still unknown. This sample was included in a study of T-cell reconstitution after alpha-beta-depleted transplantation in children. TCRbeta library preparation incorporated unique molecular identifiers. One entry per CDR3 protein results from TCRdb running MiXCR on the PCR reads. Here the sample spans under 300,000 distinct CDR3 sequences, more than 9% being singletons. The study, taken as a whole, reports: After one year, T-cell counts and TCRbeta diversity mostly came from new T cells. As was reported, about two months after transplant, alpha-beta T cells came from several hundred expanded graft clones.

Germline values: CDR1 DFQATT, CDR2 SNEGSKA (reference sequence). Trimming cost V 6 bases and J 4 bases; bases outside gene matches: 9. The CDR3 is made up of 14 amino acids. The chain couples TRBV20-1 to TRBJ2-1; 7 bases fit TRBD1. The sequences come from peripheral blood, collected 180 days after TCRalphabeta/CD19-depleted stem cell transplant. This TCR came from a male patient under 10 years old who had a stem cell transplant for chronic granulomatous disease, so the T cells may come from the graft donor. This CDR3 is CSAIGTVGYNEQFF. The CDR3 DNA is TGCAGTGCAATTGGGACAGTAGGGTACAATGAGCAGTTCTTC.